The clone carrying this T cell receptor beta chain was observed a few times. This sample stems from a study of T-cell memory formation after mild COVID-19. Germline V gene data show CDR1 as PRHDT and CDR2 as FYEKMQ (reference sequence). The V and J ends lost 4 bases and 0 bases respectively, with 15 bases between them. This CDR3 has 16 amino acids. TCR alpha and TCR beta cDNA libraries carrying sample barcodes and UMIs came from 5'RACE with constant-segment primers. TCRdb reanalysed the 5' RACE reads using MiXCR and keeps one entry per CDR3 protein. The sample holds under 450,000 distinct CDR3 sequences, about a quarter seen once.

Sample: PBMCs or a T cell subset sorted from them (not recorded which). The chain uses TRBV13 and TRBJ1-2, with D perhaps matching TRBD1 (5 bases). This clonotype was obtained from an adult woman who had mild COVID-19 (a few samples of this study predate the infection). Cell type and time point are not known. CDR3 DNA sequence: TGTGCCAGCAGCTCGGGGGAGTCGCCAGCTAACTATGGCTACACCTTC. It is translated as CASSSGESPANYGYTF.